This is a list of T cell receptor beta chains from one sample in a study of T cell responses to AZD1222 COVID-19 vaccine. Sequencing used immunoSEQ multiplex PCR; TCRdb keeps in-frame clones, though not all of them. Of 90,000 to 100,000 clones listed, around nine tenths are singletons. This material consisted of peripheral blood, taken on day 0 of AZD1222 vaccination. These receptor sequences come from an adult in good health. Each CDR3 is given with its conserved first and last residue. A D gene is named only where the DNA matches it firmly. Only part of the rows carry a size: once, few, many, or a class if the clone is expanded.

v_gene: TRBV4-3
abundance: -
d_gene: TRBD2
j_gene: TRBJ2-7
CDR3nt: TGCGCCAGCAGCCAGTGGGGGGGCTACGAGCAGTACTTC
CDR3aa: CASSQWGGYEQYF

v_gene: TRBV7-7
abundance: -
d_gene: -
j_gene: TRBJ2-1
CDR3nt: TGTGCTAGCAGCTTAGCCCCAGGTCCCCACTACAATGAGCAGTTCTTC
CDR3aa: CASSLAPGPHYNEQFF

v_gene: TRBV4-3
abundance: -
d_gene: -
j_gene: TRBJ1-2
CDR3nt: TGCGCCAGCAGCCCGAGCAGGGGAAGCTCCCCAAACTATGGCTACACCTTC
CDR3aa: CASSPSRGSSPNYGYTF

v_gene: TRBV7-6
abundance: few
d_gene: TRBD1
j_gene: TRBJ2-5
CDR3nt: TGTGCCAGCAGCTTAGTCAGGGGGCCCGGGCAAGAGACCCAGTACTTC
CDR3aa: CASSLVRGPGQETQYF

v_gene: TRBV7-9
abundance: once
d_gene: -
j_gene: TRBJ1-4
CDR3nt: TGTGCCAGCAGAGGGGAAACAACTAATGAAAAACTGTTTTTT
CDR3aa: CASRGETTNEKLFF

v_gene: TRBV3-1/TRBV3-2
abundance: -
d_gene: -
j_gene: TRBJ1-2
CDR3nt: TGTGCCAGCAGCCAAGATGAAGGGATTTATGGCTACACCTTC
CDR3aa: CASSQDEGIYGYTF

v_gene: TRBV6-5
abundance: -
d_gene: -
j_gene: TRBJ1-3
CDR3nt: TGTGCCAGCAGTTACTCGATGGTCGGCTCTGGAAACACCATATATTTT
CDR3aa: CASSYSMVGSGNTIYF

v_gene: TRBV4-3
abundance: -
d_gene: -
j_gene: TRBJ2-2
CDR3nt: TGCGCCAGCAGCCTGACAGCTACCGGGGAGCTGTTTTTT
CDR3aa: CASSLTATGELFF

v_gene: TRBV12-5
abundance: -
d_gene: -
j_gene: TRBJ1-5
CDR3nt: TGTGCTAGTGGTTTTGGCCCGTCTCAGCCCCAGCATTTT
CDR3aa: CASGFGPSQPQHF

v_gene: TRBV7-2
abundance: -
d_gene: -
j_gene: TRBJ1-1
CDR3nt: TGTGCCAGCAGCTTAGTCGCCTGGGGGGCGAGCACTGAAGCTTTCTTT
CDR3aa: CASSLVAWGASTEAFF

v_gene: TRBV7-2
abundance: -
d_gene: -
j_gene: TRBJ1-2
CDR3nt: TGTGCCAGCAGCCCCGGGGGTCCCCTATTTGGCTACACCTTC
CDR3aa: CASSPGGPLFGYTF

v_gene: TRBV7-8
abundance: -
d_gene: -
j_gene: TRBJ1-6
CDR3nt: TGTGCCAGCAGAGGTGGACCAAGAATTACTTATAATTCACCCCTCCACTTT
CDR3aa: CASRGGPRITYNSPLHF

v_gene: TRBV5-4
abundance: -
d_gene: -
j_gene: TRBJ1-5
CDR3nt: TGTGCCAGCAGCCAGGACGGGGGTCTGGCCCAGCATTTT
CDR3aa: CASSQDGGLAQHF

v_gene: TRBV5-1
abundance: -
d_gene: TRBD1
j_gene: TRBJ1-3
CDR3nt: TGTGCCAGCAGCAGGACCCAGGGGGCCTCTGGAAACACCATATATTTT
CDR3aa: CASSRTQGASGNTIYF

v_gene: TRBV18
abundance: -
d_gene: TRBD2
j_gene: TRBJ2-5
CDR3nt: TGTGCCAGCTCACCCGGACTAGAAGGGGCGACCCAGTACTTC
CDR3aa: CASSPGLEGATQYF

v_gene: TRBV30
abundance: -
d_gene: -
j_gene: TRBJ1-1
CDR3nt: TGTGCCTGGAGTCAACATCCGAACACTGAAGCTTTCTTT
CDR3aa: CAWSQHPNTEAFF

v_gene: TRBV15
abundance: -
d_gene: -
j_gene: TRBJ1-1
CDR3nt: TGTGCCACCAGCAGAGGCCCGACAGGACCTACGGGCACTGAAGCTTTCTTT
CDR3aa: CATSRGPTGPTGTEAFF

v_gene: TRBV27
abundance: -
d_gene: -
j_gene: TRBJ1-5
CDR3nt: TGTGCCAGCAGTACCATAAAAGGTAGCAATCAGCCCCAGCATTTT
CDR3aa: CASSTIKGSNQPQHF

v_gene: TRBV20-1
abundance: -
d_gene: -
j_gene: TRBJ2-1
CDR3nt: TGCAGTGCTAGCGGGGGAAATGAGCAGTTCTTC
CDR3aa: CSASGGNEQFF

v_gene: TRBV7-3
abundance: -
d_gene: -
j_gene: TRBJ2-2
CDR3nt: TGTGCCAGCAGCTTCTCGACCGCCGGGGAGCTGTTTTTT
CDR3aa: CASSFSTAGELFF

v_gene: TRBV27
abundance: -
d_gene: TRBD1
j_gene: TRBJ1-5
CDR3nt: TGTGCCAGCAGGGGGACAGGGGGCGGGTTAAATCAGCCCCAGCATTTT
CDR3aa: CASRGTGGGLNQPQHF

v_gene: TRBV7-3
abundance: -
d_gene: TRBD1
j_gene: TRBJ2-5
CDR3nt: TGTGCCAGCAGCTTAGGGGGACAGGGGAAAGAGACCCAGTACTTC
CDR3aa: CASSLGGQGKETQYF

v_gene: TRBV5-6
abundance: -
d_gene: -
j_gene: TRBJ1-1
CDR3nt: TGTGCCAGCAGCTTGGGGACAACAACTGAAGCTTTCTTT
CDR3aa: CASSLGTTTEAFF

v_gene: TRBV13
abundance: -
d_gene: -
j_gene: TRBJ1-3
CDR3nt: TGTGCCAGCAGCTCCCGGAGGATAGGAAACACCATATATTTT
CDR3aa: CASSSRRIGNTIYF

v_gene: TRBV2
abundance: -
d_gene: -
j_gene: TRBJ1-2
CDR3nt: TGTGCCAGCAGCCGACAGGCCGATAACTATGGCTACACCTTC
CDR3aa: CASSRQADNYGYTF

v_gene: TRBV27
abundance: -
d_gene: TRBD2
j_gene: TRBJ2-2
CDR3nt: TGTGCCAGCAGTCTAGCGGGAGCGAACACCGGGGAGCTGTTTTTT
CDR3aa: CASSLAGANTGELFF

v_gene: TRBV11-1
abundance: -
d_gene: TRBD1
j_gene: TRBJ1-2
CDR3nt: TGTGCCAGCAGCGAAGGGGGGACAGGGTCTGGCTACACCTTC
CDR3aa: CASSEGGTGSGYTF

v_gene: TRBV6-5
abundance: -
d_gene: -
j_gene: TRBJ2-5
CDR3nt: TGTGCCAGCGCCGAGGGGAGTCAAGAGACCCAGTACTTC
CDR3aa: CASAEGSQETQYF

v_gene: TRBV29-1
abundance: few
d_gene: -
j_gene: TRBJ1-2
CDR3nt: TGCAGCGTTGAAGAACGCGGTGGCGGCTACACCTTC
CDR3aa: CSVEERGGGYTF

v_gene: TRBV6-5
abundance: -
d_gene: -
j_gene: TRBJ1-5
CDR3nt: TGTGCCAGCAGTTGGTTGAATAGCAATCAGCCCCAGCATTTT
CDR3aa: CASSWLNSNQPQHF

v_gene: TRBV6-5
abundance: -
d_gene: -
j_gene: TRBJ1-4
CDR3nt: TGTGCCAGCCGGGGGGGATATGATGAAAAACTGTTTTTT
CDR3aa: CASRGGYDEKLFF

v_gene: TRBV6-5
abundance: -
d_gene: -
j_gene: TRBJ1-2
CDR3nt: TGTCCATCCTTCAGGGTGGGTCACCTTGGTAATGGCTACACCTTC
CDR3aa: CPSFRVGHLGNGYTF

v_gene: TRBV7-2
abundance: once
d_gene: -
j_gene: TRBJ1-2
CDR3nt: TGTGCCAGCAGCTCCGCGGGGGGTGGGGTCTATGGCTACACCTTC
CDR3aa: CASSSAGGGVYGYTF

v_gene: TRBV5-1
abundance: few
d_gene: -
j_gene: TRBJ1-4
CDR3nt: TGCGCCAGCAGCTTGGATCCAGGAGGTGGTGAAAAACTGTTTTTT
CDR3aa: CASSLDPGGGEKLFF

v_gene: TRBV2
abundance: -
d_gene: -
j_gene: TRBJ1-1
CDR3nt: TGTGCCAGCAGCCACTCCCGACAGAAGAACACTGAAGCTTTCTTT
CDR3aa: CASSHSRQKNTEAFF

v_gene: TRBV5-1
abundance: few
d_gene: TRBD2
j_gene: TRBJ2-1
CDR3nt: TGCGCCAGCAGCTCCACCTCCGAGCGGGGGGGTAGAAATGAGCAGTTCTTC
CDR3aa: CASSSTSERGGRNEQFF

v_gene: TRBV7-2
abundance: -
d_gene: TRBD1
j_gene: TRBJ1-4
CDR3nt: TGTGCCAGCAGCTTAGTCGGGACAGGGCCACTTGCAGGCGAAAAACTGTTTTTT
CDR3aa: CASSLVGTGPLAGEKLFF